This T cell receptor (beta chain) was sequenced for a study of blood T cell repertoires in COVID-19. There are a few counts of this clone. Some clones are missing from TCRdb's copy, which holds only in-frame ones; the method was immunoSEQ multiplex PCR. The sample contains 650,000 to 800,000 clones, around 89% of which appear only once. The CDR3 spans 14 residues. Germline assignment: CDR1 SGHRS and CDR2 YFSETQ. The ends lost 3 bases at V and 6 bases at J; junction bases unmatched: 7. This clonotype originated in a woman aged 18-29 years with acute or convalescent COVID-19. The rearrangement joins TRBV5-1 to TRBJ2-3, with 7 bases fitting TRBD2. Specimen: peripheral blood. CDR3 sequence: CASSSGLVGDTQYF. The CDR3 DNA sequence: TGCGCCAGCAGCTCAGGACTAGTCGGGGATACGCAGTATTTT.